These T cell receptor beta chains were read from a single sample in a study of persistence of HIV-infected CD4 T cells. Their cognate antigens are unknown. Clones were sequenced by immunoSEQ multiplex PCR, and TCRdb holds only the in-frame ones, with some missing. Seen here are 40,000 to 45,000 clones, roughly 92% observed once, and the top ten hold less than 2%. The sample here was CD4+ T cells sorted from PBMCs after roughly 18-hour stimulation, taken from a patient who received antiretroviral therapy. The receptor source for this set is an adult man with HIV who was CMV-seropositive. The CDR3 runs from the conserved cysteine through the conserved F or W. D genes are given only for firm matches. Expanded clones are given a class, and other clones once, few, many or no size at all.

V gene	clone size	J gene	D gene	CDR3 protein	CDR3 DNA
TRBV6-1	.	TRBJ1-2	TRBD1	CASSESLTGIGYTF	TGTGCCAGCAGTGAATCCCTGACAGGGATAGGCTACACCTTC
TRBV28	.	TRBJ2-6	.	CASSPPGLGGANVLTF	TGTGCCAGCAGTCCTCCCGGATTGGGTGGGGCCAACGTCCTGACTTTC
TRBV2	few	TRBJ1-5	.	CASSGPKGGAGGNQPQHF	TGTGCCAGCAGTGGACCTAAGGGCGGGGCGGGGGGCAATCAGCCCCAGCATTTT
TRBV9	.	TRBJ2-5	.	CASSVGQKQETQYF	TGTGCCAGCAGCGTAGGACAGAAACAAGAGACCCAGTACTTC
TRBV19	.	TRBJ2-2	.	CASSIAGNPTNTGELFF	TGTGCCAGTAGTATCGCCGGGAACCCGACGAACACCGGGGAGCTGTTTTTT
TRBV19	.	TRBJ2-1	.	CASSTQVYNEQFF	TGTGCCAGTAGCACACAGGTCTACAATGAGCAGTTCTTC
TRBV11-3	.	TRBJ2-1	TRBD2	CASSLSKGRGLSYNEQFF	TGTGCCAGCAGCTTATCCAAAGGGAGGGGACTCTCCTACAATGAGCAGTTCTTC
TRBV10-3	once	TRBJ2-7	.	CAISERQEQYF	TGTGCCATCAGTGAGCGTCAGGAGCAGTACTTC
TRBV3-1/TRBV3-2	.	TRBJ2-7	TRBD1	CASSQDGGQSREQYF	TGTGCCAGCAGCCAAGATGGGGGACAGTCTCGCGAGCAGTACTTC
TRBV27	.	TRBJ1-2	TRBD1	CASSSTRQGFNYGYTF	TGTGCCAGCAGTTCCACCAGACAGGGGTTTAACTATGGCTACACCTTC
TRBV20-1	few	TRBJ1-4	.	CSASTQGQTNEKLFF	TGCAGTGCCAGTACCCAGGGACAAACTAATGAAAAACTGTTTTTT
TRBV7-3	.	TRBJ2-2	.	CASSLSSGNTGELFF	TGTGCCAGCAGCTTAAGTTCCGGCAACACCGGGGAGCTGTTTTTT
TRBV6-5	.	TRBJ1-5	.	CASSEYGAENQPQHF	TGTGCCAGCAGCGAGTACGGTGCAGAGAATCAGCCCCAGCATTTT
TRBV5-1	once	TRBJ2-5	TRBD1	CASSPGQGIETQYF	TGCGCCAGCAGCCCGGGACAGGGAATCGAGACCCAGTACTTC
TRBV18	.	TRBJ1-4	.	CASSLFTGINEKLFF	TGTGCCAGCTCACTCTTTACAGGGATTAATGAAAAACTGTTTTTT
TRBV19	.	TRBJ1-5	.	CASSIRVSGSNQPQHF	TGTGCCAGTAGTATACGTGTGTCGGGCAGCAATCAGCCCCAGCATTTT
TRBV7-2	.	TRBJ2-3	.	CASSPPVAGTDTQYF	TGTGCCAGCAGCCCCCCCGTGGCGGGCACAGATACGCAGTATTTT
TRBV29-1	once	TRBJ1-1	.	CSVQQGMAEAFF	TGCAGCGTTCAGCAGGGGATGGCTGAAGCTTTCTTT
TRBV7-6	.	TRBJ2-1	.	CASSLFGGQNRDNEQFF	TGTGCCAGCAGCTTATTTGGGGGCCAAAATAGAGACAATGAGCAGTTCTTC
TRBV9	.	TRBJ1-5	TRBD1	CASSVDGDSLYQPQHF	TGTGCCAGCAGCGTAGACGGGGACAGTCTGTATCAGCCCCAGCATTTT
TRBV30	.	TRBJ1-5	.	CAWSVGKVSNQPQHF	TGTGCCTGGAGTGTCGGCAAGGTTAGCAATCAGCCCCAGCATTTT
TRBV12-3/TRBV12-4	.	TRBJ2-2	.	CASSLSAKAGLFF	TGTGCCAGCAGTTTGTCGGCCAAGGCCGGGCTGTTTTTT
TRBV5-8	.	TRBJ2-4	.	CASSLLKIQNIQYF	TGTGCCAGCAGCTTGCTAAAAATTCAAAACATTCAGTACTTC
TRBV7-3	.	TRBJ2-1	TRBD2	CASRRGDDNEQFF	TGTGCCAGCCGTCGGGGGGACGACAATGAGCAGTTCTTC
TRBV6-5	.	TRBJ1-1	.	CASMSQGNTEAFF	TGTGCCAGCATGAGCCAGGGAAACACTGAAGCTTTCTTT
TRBV10-3	.	TRBJ2-2	.	CAIKRDLNTGELFF	TGTGCCATCAAACGGGACTTGAACACCGGGGAGCTGTTTTTT
TRBV5-1	.	TRBJ2-3	.	CASSQAGAGPTDTQYF	TGCGCCAGCAGCCAAGCTGGGGCAGGACCCACAGATACGCAGTATTTT
TRBV7-9	.	TRBJ1-1	.	CASSLSGNTEAFF	TGTGCCAGCAGCTTATCGGGAAACACTGAAGCTTTCTTT
TRBV5-8	.	TRBJ2-3	.	CASSPDSPRKDTQYF	TGTGCCAGCAGCCCGGACTCACCGCGGAAAGATACGCAGTATTTT
TRBV19	.	TRBJ2-3	.	CASTLGGSTDTQYF	TGTGCCAGTACCCTGGGGGGCAGCACAGATACGCAGTATTTT
TRBV7-2	.	TRBJ2-7	.	CASSPHRAGSSSYEQYF	TGTGCCAGCAGCCCCCACCGGGCGGGGTCGAGCTCCTACGAGCAGTACTTC
TRBV28	once	TRBJ1-5	TRBD1	CASSLFGTGQGAGQPQHF	TGTGCCAGCAGTTTATTTGGAACGGGACAGGGGGCAGGTCAGCCCCAGCATTTT
TRBV6-5	once	TRBJ1-1	.	CASSFVEAMNTEAFF	TGTGCCAGCAGTTTCGTGGAAGCCATGAACACTGAAGCTTTCTTT
TRBV9	.	TRBJ2-7	TRBD1	CASSVAAGGDYEQYF	TGTGCCAGCAGCGTAGCGGCAGGGGGCGACTACGAGCAGTACTTC
TRBV28	.	TRBJ2-4	.	CASSSPQPAKNIQYF	TGTGCCAGCAGTTCACCCCAGCCAGCCAAAAACATTCAGTACTTC
TRBV7-9	.	TRBJ2-3	TRBD1	CASSSGQTSTDTQYF	TGTGCCAGCAGCTCGGGACAGACTAGCACAGATACGCAGTATTTT
TRBV7-9	.	TRBJ2-3	.	CASSSGRTDTQYF	TGTGCCAGCAGCTCCGGCCGGACAGATACGCAGTATTTT
TRBV6-4	.	TRBJ2-6	TRBD1	CASSDEGHGTGSSGANVLTF	TGTGCCAGCAGTGACGAGGGACACGGGACAGGGTCCTCTGGGGCCAACGTCCTGACTTTC
TRBV28	.	TRBJ2-1	TRBD2	CASSSPAGGLREQFF	TGTGCCAGCAGTTCCCCGGCGGGGGGGCTAAGGGAGCAGTTCTTC
TRBV10-3	.	TRBJ1-1	.	CAISEWGFGNEAFF	TGTGCCATCAGTGAGTGGGGATTTGGAAATGAAGCTTTCTTT